The 5 T cell receptor beta chains presented below share a single source sample, sequenced in a study of blood T cell repertoires in COVID-19. This table comes from immunoSEQ multiplex PCR, and its TCRdb copy is limited to in-frame clones, with some not included. Here the sample spans approximately 97,000 clones, over 70% being singletons. Input material: peripheral blood. Receptors originate from a man between 60 and 75 years old with acute or convalescent COVID-19.

The chain recombines TRBV27 with TRBJ2-5, with 8 bases fitting TRBD1. V lost 0 bases to trimming and J lost 4 bases; unmatched junction nucleotides: 4. The CDR3 is made up of 15 amino acids. Germline lookup yields CDR1 MNHEY and CDR2 SMNVEV (reference sequence). The CDR3 DNA reads TGTGCCAGCAGTTTATCGACAGGGGCGGGAGAGACCCAGTACTTC. Protein product: CASSLSTGAGETQYF.

The chain carries TRBV18 and TRBJ1-5; 10 positions agree with TRBD1. The CDR3 is 16 amino acids. The junction had 6 bases not matched to a gene; V was cut back by 4 bases and J by 3 bases. Germline V gives CDR1 KGHSH, CDR2 LQKENI. In DNA form, the CDR3 reads TGTGCCAGCTCACATTTCGGACAGGGGGACAATCAGCCCCAGCATTTT. This codes for CASSHFGQGDNQPQHF.

The rearrangement links TRBV7-9 to TRBJ2-7, with TRBD1 identical over 7 bases. Germline V CDR1 and CDR2: SEHNR, FQNEAQ (reference sequence). The CDR3 is 16 residues long. With 3 bases clipped from V and 0 bases from J, the junction kept 8 bases outside the gene matches. CDR3 sequence: CASSLRTGPSSYEQYF. The CDR3 DNA follows: TGTGCCAGCAGCTTGCGGACAGGACCCTCCTCCTACGAGCAGTACTTC.

The chain is built from TRBV6-5 and TRBJ2-7, with TRBD2 matching 13 bases. V was clipped by 2 bases and J by 2 bases; unmatched bases: 3. Germline CDR1 is MNHEY and CDR2 is SVGAGI. The CDR3 has 16 residues. The CDR3 reads CASSYGLAGVPYEQYF. The CDR3, as DNA: TGTGCCAGCAGTTACGGACTAGCGGGAGTCCCCTACGAGCAGTACTTC.

This chain uses TRBV5-1 with TRBJ2-5; TRBD2 might be the D (6 bases). Germline CDR1 and CDR2: SGHRS and YFSETQ. This CDR3 has 14 amino acids. The germline V and J ends were trimmed by 4 bases and 5 bases, with 15 bases remaining between them. CDR3 amino acids: CASSLAGRRETQYF. CDR3 bases: TGCGCCAGCAGCCTGGCGGGAAGAAGGGAGACCCAGTACTTC.